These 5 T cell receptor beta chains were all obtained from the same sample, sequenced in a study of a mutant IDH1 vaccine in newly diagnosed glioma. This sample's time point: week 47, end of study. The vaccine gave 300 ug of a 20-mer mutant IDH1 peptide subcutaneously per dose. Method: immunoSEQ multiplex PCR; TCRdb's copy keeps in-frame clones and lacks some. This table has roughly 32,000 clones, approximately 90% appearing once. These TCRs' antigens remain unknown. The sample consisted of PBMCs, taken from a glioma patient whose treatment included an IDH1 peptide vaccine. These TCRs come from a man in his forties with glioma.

In DNA, the CDR3 is TGTGCCAGCAGCCGAGGCTACGAGCAGTACTTC. Its protein is CASSRGYEQYF. The genes are TRBV7-8 and TRBJ2-7; no definite D call. Germline V gives CDR1 SGHVS, CDR2 FQNEAQ. The CDR3 consists of 11 residues. The V end lost 5 bases, the J end lost 3 bases, and 5 bases lay between the germline ends. The full variable domain, rest sourced from reference TRBV7-8 and TRBJ2-7, is GAGVSQSPRYKVAKRGQDVALRCDPISGHVSLFWYQQALGQGPEFLTYFQNEAQLDKSGLPSDRFFAERPEGSVSTLKIQRTQQEDSAVYLCASSRGYEQYFGPGTRLTVT.

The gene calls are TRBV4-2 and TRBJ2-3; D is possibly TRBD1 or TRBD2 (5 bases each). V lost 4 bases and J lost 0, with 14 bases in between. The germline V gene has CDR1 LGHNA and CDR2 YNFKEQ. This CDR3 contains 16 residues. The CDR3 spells CASSPVRGASTDTQYF. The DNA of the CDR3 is TGTGCCAGCAGCCCAGTTCGGGGCGCTAGCACAGATACGCAGTATTTT.

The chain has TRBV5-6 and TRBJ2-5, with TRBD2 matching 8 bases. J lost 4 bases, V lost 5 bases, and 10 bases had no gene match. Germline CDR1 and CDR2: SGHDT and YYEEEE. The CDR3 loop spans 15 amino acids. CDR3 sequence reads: CASSPGGRRGETQYF. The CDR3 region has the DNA TGTGCCAGCAGTCCGGGAGGGCGGAGGGGAGAGACCCAGTACTTC.

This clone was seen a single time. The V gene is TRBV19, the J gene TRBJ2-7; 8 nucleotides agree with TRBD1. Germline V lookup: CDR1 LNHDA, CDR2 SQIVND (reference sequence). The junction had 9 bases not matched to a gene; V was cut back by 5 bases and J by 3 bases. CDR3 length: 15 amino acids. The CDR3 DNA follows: TGTGCCAGTAGTGAGACCGGGACAGGAAACTACGAGCAGTACTTC. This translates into CASSETGTGNYEQYF.

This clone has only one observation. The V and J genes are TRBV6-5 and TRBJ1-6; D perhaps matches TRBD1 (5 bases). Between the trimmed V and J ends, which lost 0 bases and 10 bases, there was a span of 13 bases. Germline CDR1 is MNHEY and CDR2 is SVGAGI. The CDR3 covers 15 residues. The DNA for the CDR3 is TGTGCCAGCAGTTACTCGAACCAGGGCAGGTCACCCCTCCACTTT. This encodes CASSYSNQGRSPLHF.